One sample yielded the 7 T cell receptor beta chains listed below, sequenced in a study of siplizumab effects on memory and regulatory T cells. Assay: immunoSEQ multiplex PCR; the TCRdb copy retains only in-frame clones and omits some. The repertoire consists of some 99,000 clones, with 92% occurring once and the leading ten covering around 0.75%. The sequenced material came from Tregs sorted from blood. The receptor source for this set is a human donor in good health.

V usage is TRBV27 and J usage is TRBJ2-2; TRBD1 agrees at 7 bases. Germline V gene lookup returns CDR1 MNHEY and CDR2 SMNVEV (reference sequence). The CDR3 consists of 17 residues. V gave up 7 bases and J gave up 2 bases; unmatched junction bases: 13. This CDR3 is CASTYGPGQSNTGELFF. The CDR3, as DNA: TGTGCCAGCACCTACGGCCCGGGACAGAGTAACACCGGGGAGCTGTTTTTT.

The chain joins TRBV7-2 to TRBJ2-1, with a tentative D call TRBD2 (6 bases). From germline, CDR1 is SGHTA and CDR2 FQGNSA. The CDR3 contains 13 residues. Trimming took off 0 bases at V and 14 bases at J, with 14 bases between the two ends. CDR3: CASSLARLAKEFF. The CDR3 DNA is TGTGCCAGCAGCTTAGCGCGCCTAGCGAAGGAGTTCTTC.

V gene TRBV4-2 combines with J gene TRBJ2-1; possible D gene TRBD1, 5 bases. V was clipped by 0 bases and J by 0 bases, with 21 bases between them. Germline V CDR1 and CDR2: LGHNA, YNFKEQ. This CDR3 region has 20 residues. The CDR3 loop is CASSQDQSKGVPSSYNEQFF. The CDR3, as DNA: TGTGCCAGCAGCCAAGATCAATCCAAAGGGGTCCCAAGCTCCTACAATGAGCAGTTCTTC.

CDR3 sequence reads: CASSKSSNQPQHF. CDR3 coding DNA: TGTGCCAGCAGCAAATCCAGCAATCAGCCCCAGCATTTT. The rearrangement joins TRBV6-4 to TRBJ1-5; D not certain. The CDR3 is made up of 13 amino acids. V lost 6 bases and J 1 base, leaving 7 bases between the germline ends. Germline CDR1 and CDR2: MRHNA and SNTAGT.

The chain recombines TRBV19 with TRBJ1-1; a weak D match, TRBD1 (5 bases). The CDR3 is 18 amino acids. In germline, CDR1 is LNHDA, CDR2 SQIVND (reference sequence). V lost 4 bases, J lost 0 bases, and 21 bases lay in between. This CDR3 is CASSTNPGRQKLNTEAFF. In nucleotides, the CDR3 is TGTGCCAGTAGTACCAATCCGGGACGACAAAAACTGAACACTGAAGCTTTCTTT.

J is TRBJ2-5 and V is TRBV7-9; tentatively, D is TRBD1 (7 bases). Germline V gene lookup returns CDR1 SEHNR and CDR2 FQNEAQ (reference sequence). The length of the CDR3 is 14 residues. V lost 4 bases and J 0 bases, leaving 9 bases between the germline ends. The DNA for the CDR3 is TGTGCCAGCAGCTCAGGGGGGTACCAAGAGACCCAGTACTTC. It yields the protein CASSSGGYQETQYF.

This sequence joins TRBV10-3 and TRBJ2-1; the D gene is possibly TRBD1 (6 bases). V dropped 6 bases and J dropped 9 bases, with 15 bases sitting between them. Germline-derived CDR1 and CDR2 are ENHRY and SYGVKD. There are 13 residues in the CDR3. As DNA, the CDR3 is TGTGCCATCAGACAGACAGGTACGGTTGAGCAGTTCTTC. Protein: CAIRQTGTVEQFF.